The T cell receptor (beta chain) described here comes from a study of T-cell memory formation after mild COVID-19. Study results and caveats: Shrinking CD4+ clones resided mostly in CM and EM, and CD8+ ones in EMRA. Clones from the second wave (peaking day 37) had unconfirmed SARS-CoV-2 specificity.

TCRdb passed the 5' RACE reads through MiXCR, listing each CDR3 protein once. The sample includes 400,000 to 500,000 distinct CDR3 sequences, 24% of them seen just once. Concerning this clonotype: The antigen remains unidentified.

This CDR3 has 15 amino acids. V was pared by 1 base and J by 8 bases, with 7 bases of the junction left unmatched. The germline V gene has CDR1 LGHNA and CDR2 YSLEER. The specimen sequenced was PBMCs or a T cell subset sorted from them (not recorded which). The sequence derives from an adult woman who had mild COVID-19 (a few samples of this study predate the infection). Cell type and time point are not known. The rearrangement uses TRBV4-3 and TRBJ2-4; 8 nucleotides agree with TRBD2. CDR3 amino acids: CASSQGAGVGDIQYF. CDR3 DNA: TGCGCCAGCAGCCAAGGAGCGGGAGTTGGGGACATTCAGTACTTC.